A selection of T cell receptor beta chains follows, all from one sample in a study of identical twins. One entry per CDR3 protein results from TCRdb running MiXCR on the 5' RACE reads. Of roughly 250,000 distinct CDR3 sequences listed, 11% to 15% were seen once; the top ten hold 8.5% to 10%. The source material was memory (CD45RO+) T cells sorted from blood. These receptors all stem from a young woman in good health. The CDR3 runs from the conserved cysteine through the conserved F or W. The D gene is left open where the match is weak. Only part of the rows carry a size: once, few, many, or a class if the clone is expanded.

D | size | J | V | CDR3 | DNA
NA | many | TRBJ2-5 | TRBV2 | CASSPTGGETQYF | TGTGCCAGCAGTCCGACAGGCGGAGAGACCCAGTACTTC
NA | few | TRBJ2-5 | TRBV7-2 | CASSPTRVQETQYF | TGTGCCAGCAGTCCCACGAGGGTCCAAGAGACCCAGTACTTC
NA | few | TRBJ2-7 | TRBV20-1 | CSASDGSLYEQYF | TGCAGTGCTAGTGATGGGAGTCTGTACGAGCAGTACTTC
NA | NA | TRBJ2-7 | TRBV3-1 | CASSHWGHEQYF | TGTGCCAGCAGCCATTGGGGCCACGAGCAGTACTTC
TRBD1 | few | TRBJ2-2 | TRBV5-1 | CASSPTGGNTGELFF | TGCGCCAGCAGCCCCACAGGGGGAAACACCGGGGAGCTGTTTTTT
NA | NA | TRBJ1-3 | TRBV5-1 | CASSWDPSSSGNTIYF | TGCGCCAGCAGCTGGGATCCTTCGAGCTCTGGAAACACCATATATTTT
TRBD1 | NA | TRBJ2-1 | TRBV7-2 | CASSRKTGWSYNEQFF | TGTGCCAGCAGCCGAAAGACAGGGTGGAGCTACAATGAGCAGTTCTTC
TRBD1 | NA | TRBJ1-4 | TRBV5-1 | CASSLATRTGATNEKLFF | TGCGCCAGCAGCTTGGCCACGAGGACAGGGGCAACTAATGAAAAACTGTTTTTT
NA | NA | TRBJ2-5 | TRBV15 | CATSSGYSRTQYF | TGTGCCACCAGCAGCGGCTATTCGCGGACCCAGTACTTC
NA | few | TRBJ2-2 | TRBV5-5 | CASSLIPGELFF | TGTGCCAGCAGCTTGATTCCCGGGGAGCTGTTTTTT
NA | few | TRBJ1-2 | TRBV10-3 | CAISEGLLGANYGYTF | TGTGCCATCAGTGAGGGGTTGTTGGGGGCGAACTATGGCTACACCTTC
TRBD2 | NA | TRBJ2-1 | TRBV18 | CASQLAGEEDEQFF | TGTGCCAGCCAACTAGCGGGGGAGGAGGATGAGCAGTTCTTC
TRBD2 | many | TRBJ2-5 | TRBV3-1 | CASSHPGGTQYF | TGTGCCAGCAGCCACCCGGGGGGGACCCAGTACTTC
NA | few | TRBJ2-5 | TRBV7-2 | CASSLNPFTSETQYF | TGTGCCAGCAGCTTAAACCCCTTCACCTCAGAGACCCAGTACTTC